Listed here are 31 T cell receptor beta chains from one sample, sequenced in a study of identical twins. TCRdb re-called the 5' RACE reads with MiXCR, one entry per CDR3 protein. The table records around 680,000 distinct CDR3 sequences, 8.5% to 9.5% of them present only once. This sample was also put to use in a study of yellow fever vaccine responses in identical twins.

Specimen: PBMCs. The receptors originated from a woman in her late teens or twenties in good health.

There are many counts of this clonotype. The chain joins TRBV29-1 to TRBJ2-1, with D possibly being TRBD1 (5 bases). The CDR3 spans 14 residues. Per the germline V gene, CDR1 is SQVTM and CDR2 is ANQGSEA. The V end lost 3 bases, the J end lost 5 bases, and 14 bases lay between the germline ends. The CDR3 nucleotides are TGCAGCGTTGATCTCCAGGGTGGAGACAATGAGCAGTTCTTC. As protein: CSVDLQGGDNEQFF.

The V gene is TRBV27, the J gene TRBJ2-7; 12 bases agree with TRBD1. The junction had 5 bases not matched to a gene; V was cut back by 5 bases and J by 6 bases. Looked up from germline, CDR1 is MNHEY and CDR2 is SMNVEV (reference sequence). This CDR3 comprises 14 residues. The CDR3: CASSGGQGAGEQYF. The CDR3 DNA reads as TGTGCCAGCAGTGGGGGACAGGGGGCCGGCGAGCAGTACTTC.

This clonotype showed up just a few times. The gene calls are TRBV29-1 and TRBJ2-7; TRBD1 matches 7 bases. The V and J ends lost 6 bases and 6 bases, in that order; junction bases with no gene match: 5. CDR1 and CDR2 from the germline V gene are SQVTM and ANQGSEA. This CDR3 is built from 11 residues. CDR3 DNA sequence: TGCAGCGTGCGACAGGGTTCCGAGCAGTACTTC. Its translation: CSVRQGSEQYF.

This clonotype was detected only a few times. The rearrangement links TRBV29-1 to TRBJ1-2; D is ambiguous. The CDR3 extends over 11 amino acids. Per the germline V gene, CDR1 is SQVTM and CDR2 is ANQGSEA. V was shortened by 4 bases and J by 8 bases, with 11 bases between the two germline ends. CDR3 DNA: TGCAGCGTTGGTGATAGGGAGGGCTACACCTTC. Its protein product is CSVGDREGYTF.

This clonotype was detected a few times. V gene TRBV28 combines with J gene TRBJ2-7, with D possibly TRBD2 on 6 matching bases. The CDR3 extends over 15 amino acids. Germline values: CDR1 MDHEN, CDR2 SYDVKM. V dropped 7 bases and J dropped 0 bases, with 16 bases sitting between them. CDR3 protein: CASTAHGGSSYEQYF. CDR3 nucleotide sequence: TGTGCCAGCACCGCTCATGGGGGGAGCTCCTACGAGCAGTACTTC.

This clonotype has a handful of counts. CDR3 region: CASSEWTGTPGELFF. The CDR3 DNA reads as TGCGCCAGCAGCGAATGGACGGGAACTCCCGGGGAGCTGTTTTTT. The rearrangement uses TRBV5-1 and TRBJ2-2, with D perhaps TRBD2 (5 bases). Looked up from germline, CDR1 is SGHRS and CDR2 is YFSETQ. V was pared by 4 bases and J by 6 bases, with 16 bases between. This CDR3 has 15 amino acids. Looking up the rest from reference TRBV5-1 and TRBJ2-2 gives the full variable domain: KAGVTQTPRYLIKTRGQQVTLSCSPISGHRSVSWYQQTPGQGLQFLFEYFSETQRNKGNFPGRFSGRQFSNSRSEMNVSTLELGDSALYLCASSEWTGTPGELFFGEGSRLTVL.

CDR3 in amino acids: CSVDPIVGGENTDTQYF. The CDR3, as DNA: TGCAGCGTAGATCCTATAGTAGGGGGCGAGAACACAGATACGCAGTATTTT. The chain employs TRBV29-1 and TRBJ2-3, with 7 bases aligning to TRBD1. Germline CDR1 and CDR2: SQVTM and ANQGSEA. The CDR3 length is 17 residues. Trimming at V came to 6 bases and at J to 2 bases, leaving 17 bases not matched to a gene.

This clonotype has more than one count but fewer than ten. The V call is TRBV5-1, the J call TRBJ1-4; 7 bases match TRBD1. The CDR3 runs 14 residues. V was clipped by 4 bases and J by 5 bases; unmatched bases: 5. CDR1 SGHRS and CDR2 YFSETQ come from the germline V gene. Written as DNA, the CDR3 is TGCGCCAGCAGCCGGGGACAGCAGAATGAAAAACTGTTTTTT. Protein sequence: CASSRGQQNEKLFF.

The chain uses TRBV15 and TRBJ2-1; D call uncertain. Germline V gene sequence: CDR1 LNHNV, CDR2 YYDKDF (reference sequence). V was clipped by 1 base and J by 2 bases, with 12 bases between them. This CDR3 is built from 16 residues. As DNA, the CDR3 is TGTGCCACCAGCAGAGCCCGGGCGAACCCCTACAATGAGCAGTTCTTC. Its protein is CATSRARANPYNEQFF. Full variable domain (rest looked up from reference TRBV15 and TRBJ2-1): DAMVIQNPRYQVTQFGKPVTLSCSQTLNHNVMYWYQQKSSQAPKLLFHYYDKDFNNEADTPDNFQSRRPNTSFCFLDIRSPGLGDTAMYLCATSRARANPYNEQFFGPGTRLTVL.

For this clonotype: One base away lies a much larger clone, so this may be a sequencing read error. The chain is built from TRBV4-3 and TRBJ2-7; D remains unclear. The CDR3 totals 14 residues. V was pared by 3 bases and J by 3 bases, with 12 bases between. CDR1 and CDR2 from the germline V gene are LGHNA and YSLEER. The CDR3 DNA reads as TGCGCCAGCAGCCATGATCACGATGGCTACGAGCAGTACTTC. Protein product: CASSHDHDGYEQYF.

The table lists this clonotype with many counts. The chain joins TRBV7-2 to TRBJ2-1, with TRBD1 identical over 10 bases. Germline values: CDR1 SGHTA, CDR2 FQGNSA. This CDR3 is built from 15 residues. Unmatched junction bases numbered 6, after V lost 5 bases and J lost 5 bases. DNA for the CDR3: TGTGCCAGCAGCCAGGGACAGGGGTTCCACAATGAGCAGTTCTTC. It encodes CASSQGQGFHNEQFF.

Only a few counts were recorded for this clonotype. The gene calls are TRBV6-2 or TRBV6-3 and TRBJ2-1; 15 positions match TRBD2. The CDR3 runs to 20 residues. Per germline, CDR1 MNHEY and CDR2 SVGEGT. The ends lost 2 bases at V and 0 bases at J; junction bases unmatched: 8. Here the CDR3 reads CASSYQPGTSGRSSYNEQFF. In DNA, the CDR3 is TGTGCCAGCAGTTACCAACCCGGGACTAGCGGGAGGAGCTCCTACAATGAGCAGTTCTTC.

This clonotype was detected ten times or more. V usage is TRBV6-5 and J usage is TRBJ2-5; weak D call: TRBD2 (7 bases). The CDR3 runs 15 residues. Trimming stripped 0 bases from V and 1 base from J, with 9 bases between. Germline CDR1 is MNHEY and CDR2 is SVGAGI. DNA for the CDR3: TGTGCCAGCAGTTACTCTGGGGGGGCCCAAGAGACCCAGTACTTC. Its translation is CASSYSGGAQETQYF.

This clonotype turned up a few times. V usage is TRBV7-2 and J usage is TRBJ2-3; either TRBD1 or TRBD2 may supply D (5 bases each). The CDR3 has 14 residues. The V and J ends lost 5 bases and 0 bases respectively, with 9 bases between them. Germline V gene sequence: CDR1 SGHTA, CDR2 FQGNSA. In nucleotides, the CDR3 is TGTGCCAGCAGCACGGGACGGAGCACAGATACGCAGTATTTT. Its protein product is CASSTGRSTDTQYF.

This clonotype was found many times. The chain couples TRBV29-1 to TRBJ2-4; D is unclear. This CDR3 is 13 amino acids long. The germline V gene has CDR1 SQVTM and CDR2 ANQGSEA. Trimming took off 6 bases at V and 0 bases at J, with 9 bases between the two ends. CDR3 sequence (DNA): TGCAGCGTCGCCAAAGTAGCCAAAAACATTCAGTACTTC. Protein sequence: CSVAKVAKNIQYF.

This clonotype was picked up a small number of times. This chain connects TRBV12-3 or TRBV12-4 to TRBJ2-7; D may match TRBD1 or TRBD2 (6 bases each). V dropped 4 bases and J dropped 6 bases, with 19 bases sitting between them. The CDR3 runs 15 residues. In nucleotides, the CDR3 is TGTGCCAGCAGTTCCCCCCGACTAGAGGGGGGCGAGCAGTACTTC. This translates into CASSSPRLEGGEQYF.

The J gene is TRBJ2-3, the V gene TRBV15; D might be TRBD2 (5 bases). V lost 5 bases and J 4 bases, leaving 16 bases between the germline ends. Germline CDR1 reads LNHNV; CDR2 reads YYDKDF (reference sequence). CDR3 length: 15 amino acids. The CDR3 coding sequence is TGTGCCACCAGCCGGGCGGACTTAGCTGCAGATACGCAGTATTTT. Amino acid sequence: CATSRADLAADTQYF. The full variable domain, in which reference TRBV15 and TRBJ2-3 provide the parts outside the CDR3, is DAMVIQNPRYQVTQFGKPVTLSCSQTLNHNVMYWYQQKSSQAPKLLFHYYDKDFNNEADTPDNFQSRRPNTSFCFLDIRSPGLGDTAMYLCATSRADLAADTQYFGPGTRLTVL.

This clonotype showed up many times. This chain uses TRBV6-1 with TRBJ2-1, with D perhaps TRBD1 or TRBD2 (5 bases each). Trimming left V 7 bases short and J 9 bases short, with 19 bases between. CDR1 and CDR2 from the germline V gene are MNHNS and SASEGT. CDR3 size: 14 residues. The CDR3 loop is CASKSGTVYGEQFF. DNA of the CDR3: TGTGCCAGCAAGTCTGGGACCGTGTACGGTGAGCAGTTCTTC.

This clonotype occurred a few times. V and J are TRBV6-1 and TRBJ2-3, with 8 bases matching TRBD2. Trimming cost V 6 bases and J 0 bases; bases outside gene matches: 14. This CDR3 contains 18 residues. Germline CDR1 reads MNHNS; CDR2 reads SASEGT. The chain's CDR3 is CASRLLSGTTPSTDTQYF. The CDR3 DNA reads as TGTGCCAGCAGGCTCCTTAGCGGGACTACCCCTAGCACAGATACGCAGTATTTT.

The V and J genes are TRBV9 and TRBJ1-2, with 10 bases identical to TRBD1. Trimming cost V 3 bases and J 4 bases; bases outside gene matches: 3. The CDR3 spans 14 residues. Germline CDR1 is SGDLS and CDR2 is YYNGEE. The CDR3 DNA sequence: TGTGCCAGCAGCGCTGGACAGGGGGTCTATGGCTACACCTTC. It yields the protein CASSAGQGVYGYTF.

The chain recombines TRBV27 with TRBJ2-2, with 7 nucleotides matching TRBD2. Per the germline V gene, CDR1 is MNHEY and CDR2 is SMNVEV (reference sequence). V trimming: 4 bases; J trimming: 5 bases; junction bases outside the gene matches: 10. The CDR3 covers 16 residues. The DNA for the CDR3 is TGTGCCAGCAGTTCCCCCTGGGGGGGTTCGACCGGGGAGCTGTTTTTT. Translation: CASSSPWGGSTGELFF.

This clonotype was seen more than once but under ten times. The CDR3 region has the DNA TGTGCCAGCAGCCCCCTCGAGGGAAACTATGGCTACACCTTC. Its protein product is CASSPLEGNYGYTF. This chain uses TRBV3-1 with TRBJ1-2; D unresolved. Trimming stripped 4 bases from V and 2 bases from J, with 11 bases between. Germline-derived CDR1 and CDR2 are LGHDT and YNNKEL (reference sequence). The length of the CDR3 is 14 residues.

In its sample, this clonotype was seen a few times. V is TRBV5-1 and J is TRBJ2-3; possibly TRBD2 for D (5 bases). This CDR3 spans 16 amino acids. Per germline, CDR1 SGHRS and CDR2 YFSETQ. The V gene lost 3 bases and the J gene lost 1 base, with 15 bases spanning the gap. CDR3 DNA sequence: TGCGCCAGCAGCTCCGGGGTGACGCCTCGCACAGATACGCAGTATTTT. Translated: CASSSGVTPRTDTQYF.

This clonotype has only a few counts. For the CDR3, the DNA is TGTGCCAGCAGCCGTCTTAATAGCAATCAGCCCCAGCATTTT. It is translated as CASSRLNSNQPQHF. V and J are TRBV6-2 or TRBV6-3 and TRBJ1-5, with no clear D. Germline V gene sequence: CDR1 MNHEY, CDR2 SVGEGT. The CDR3 length is 14 residues. The V gene lost 6 bases and the J gene lost 0 bases, with 9 bases spanning the gap.

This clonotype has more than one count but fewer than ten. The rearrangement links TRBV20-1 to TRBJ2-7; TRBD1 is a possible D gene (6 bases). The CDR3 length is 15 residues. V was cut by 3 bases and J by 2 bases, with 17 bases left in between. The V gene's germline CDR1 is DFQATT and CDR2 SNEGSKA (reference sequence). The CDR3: CSASKGQLIAYEQYF. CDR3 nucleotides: TGCAGTGCTAGCAAGGGACAATTGATAGCCTACGAGCAGTACTTC.

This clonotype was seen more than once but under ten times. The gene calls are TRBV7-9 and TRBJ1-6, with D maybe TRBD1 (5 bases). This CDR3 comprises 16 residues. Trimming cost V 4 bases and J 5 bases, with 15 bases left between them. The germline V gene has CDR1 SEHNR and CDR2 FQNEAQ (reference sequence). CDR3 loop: CASSSYPWGDNSPLHF. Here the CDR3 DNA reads TGTGCCAGCAGCTCCTACCCGTGGGGCGATAATTCACCCCTCCACTTT. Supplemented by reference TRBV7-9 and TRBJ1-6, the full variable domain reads DTGVSQNPRHKITKRGQNVTFRCDPISEHNRLYWYRQTLGQGPEFLTYFQNEAQLEKSRLLSDRFSAERPKGSFSTLEIQRTEQGDSAMYLCASSSYPWGDNSPLHFGNGTRLTVT.

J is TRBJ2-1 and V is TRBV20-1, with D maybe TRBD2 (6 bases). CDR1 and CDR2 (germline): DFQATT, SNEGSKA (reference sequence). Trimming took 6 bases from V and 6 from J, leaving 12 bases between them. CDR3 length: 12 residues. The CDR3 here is CSARTILNEQFF. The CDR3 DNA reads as TGCAGTGCGCGGACTATTCTCAATGAGCAGTTCTTC.

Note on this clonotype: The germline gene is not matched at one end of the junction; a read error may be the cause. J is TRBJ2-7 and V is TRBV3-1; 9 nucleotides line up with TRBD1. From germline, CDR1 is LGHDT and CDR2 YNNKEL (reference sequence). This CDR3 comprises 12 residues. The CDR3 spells CASRIGQGSVRF. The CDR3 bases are TGTGCCAGCAGAATCGGACAGGGGTCCGTACGCTTC.

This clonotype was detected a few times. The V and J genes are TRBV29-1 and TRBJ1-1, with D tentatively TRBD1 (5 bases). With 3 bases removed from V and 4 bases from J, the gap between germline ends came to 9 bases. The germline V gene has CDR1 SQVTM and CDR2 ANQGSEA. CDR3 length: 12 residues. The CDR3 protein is CSVEGQGTEAFF. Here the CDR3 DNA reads TGCAGCGTTGAGGGGCAGGGCACTGAAGCTTTCTTT.

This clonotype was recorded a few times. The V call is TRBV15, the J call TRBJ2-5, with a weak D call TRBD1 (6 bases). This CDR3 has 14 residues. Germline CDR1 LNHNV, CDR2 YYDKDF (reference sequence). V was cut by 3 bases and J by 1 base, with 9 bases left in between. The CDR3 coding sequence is TGTGCCACCAGCAGCGACAGGTTCCAAGAGACCCAGTACTTC. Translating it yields CATSSDRFQETQYF.

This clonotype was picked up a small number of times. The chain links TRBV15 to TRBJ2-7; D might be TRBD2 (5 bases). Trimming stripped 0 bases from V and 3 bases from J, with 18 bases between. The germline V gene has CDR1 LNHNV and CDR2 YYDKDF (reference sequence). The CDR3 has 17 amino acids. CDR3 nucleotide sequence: TGTGCCACCAGCAGAGATTACCCCGGGATCAAAGACTACGAGCAGTACTTC. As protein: CATSRDYPGIKDYEQYF. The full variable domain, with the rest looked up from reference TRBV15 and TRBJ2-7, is DAMVIQNPRYQVTQFGKPVTLSCSQTLNHNVMYWYQQKSSQAPKLLFHYYDKDFNNEADTPDNFQSRRPNTSFCFLDIRSPGLGDTAMYLCATSRDYPGIKDYEQYFGPGTRLTVT.